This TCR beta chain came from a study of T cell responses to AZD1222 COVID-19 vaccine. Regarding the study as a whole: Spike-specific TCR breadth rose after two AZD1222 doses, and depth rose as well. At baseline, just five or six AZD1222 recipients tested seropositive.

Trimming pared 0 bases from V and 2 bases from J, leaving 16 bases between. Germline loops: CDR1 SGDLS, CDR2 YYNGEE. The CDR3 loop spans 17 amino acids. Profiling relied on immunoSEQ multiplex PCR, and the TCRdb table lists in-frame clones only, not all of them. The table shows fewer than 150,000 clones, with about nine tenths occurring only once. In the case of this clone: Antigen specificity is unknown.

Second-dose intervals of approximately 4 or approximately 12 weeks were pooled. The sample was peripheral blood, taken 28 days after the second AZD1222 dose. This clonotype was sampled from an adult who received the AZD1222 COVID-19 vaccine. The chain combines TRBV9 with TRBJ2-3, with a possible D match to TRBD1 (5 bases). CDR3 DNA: TGTGCCAGCAGCGTAGGACAGTTCCTAGGCCCCACAGATACGCAGTATTTT. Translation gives CASSVGQFLGPTDTQYF.